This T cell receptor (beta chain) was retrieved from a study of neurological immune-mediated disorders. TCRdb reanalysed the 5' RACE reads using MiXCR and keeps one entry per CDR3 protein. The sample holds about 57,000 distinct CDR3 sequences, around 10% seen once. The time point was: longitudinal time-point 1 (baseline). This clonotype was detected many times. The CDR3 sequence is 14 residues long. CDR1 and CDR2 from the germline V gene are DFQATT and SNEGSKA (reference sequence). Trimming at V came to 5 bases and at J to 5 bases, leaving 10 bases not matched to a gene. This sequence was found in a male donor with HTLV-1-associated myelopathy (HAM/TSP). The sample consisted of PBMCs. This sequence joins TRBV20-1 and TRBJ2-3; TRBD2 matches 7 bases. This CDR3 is CSAHRAGVKDTQYF. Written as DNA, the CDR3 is TGCAGTGCTCATCGGGCGGGGGTGAAAGATACGCAGTATTTT.